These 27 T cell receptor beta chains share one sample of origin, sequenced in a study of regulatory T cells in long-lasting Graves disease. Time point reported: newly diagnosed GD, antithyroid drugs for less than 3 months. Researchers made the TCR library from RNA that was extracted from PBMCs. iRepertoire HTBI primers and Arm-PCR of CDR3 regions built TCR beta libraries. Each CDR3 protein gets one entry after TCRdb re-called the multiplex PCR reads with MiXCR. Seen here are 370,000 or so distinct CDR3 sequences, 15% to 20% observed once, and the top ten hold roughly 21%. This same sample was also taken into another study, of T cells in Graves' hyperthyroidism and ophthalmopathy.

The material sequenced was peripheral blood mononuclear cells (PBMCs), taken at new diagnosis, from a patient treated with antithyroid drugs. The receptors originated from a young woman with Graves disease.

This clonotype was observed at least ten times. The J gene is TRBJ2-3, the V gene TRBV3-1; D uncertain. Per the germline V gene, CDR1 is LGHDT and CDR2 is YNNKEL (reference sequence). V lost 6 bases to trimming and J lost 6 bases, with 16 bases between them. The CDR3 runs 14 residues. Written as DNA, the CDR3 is TGTGCCAGCAGTCTTGGAGCCCGGTCTGATACGCAGTATTTT. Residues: CASSLGARSDTQYF.

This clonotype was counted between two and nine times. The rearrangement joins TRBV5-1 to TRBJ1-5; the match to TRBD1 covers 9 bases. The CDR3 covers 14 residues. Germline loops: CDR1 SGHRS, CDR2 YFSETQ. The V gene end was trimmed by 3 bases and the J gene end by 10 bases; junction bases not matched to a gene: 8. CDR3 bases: TGCGCCAGCAGCTCAGACGGGACAGGGTCACCCCAGCATTTT. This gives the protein CASSSDGTGSPQHF. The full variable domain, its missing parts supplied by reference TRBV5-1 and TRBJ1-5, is KAGVTQTPRYLIKTRGQQVTLSCSPISGHRSVSWYQQTPGQGLQFLFEYFSETQRNKGNFPGRFSGRQFSNSRSEMNVSTLELGDSALYLCASSSDGTGSPQHFGDGTRLSIL.

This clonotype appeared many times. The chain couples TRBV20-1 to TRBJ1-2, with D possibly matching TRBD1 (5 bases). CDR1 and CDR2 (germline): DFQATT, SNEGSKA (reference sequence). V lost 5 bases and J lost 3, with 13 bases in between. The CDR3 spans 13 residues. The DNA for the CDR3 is TGCAGTGCTTCAGAGGGGACCGACTATGGCTACACCTTC. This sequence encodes CSASEGTDYGYTF.

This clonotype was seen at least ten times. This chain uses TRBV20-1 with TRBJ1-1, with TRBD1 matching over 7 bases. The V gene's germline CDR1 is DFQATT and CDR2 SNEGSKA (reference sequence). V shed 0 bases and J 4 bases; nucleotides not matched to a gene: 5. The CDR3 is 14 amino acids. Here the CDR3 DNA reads TGCAGTGCTAGAGACCCCGACAGGGCCACTGAAGCTTTCTTT. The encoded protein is CSARDPDRATEAFF.

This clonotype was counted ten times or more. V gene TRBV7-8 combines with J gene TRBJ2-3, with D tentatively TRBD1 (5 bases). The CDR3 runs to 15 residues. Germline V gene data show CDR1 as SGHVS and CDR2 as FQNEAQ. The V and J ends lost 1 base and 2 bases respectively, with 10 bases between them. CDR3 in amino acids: CASSLVAGNTDTQYF. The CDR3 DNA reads TGTGCCAGCAGCTTAGTCGCAGGGAACACAGATACGCAGTATTTT.

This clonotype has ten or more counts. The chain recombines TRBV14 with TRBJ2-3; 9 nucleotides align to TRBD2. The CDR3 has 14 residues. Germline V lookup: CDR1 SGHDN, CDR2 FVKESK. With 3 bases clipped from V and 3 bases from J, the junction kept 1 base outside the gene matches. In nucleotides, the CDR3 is TGTGCCAGCAGCCACCTAGCGGGGACAGATACGCAGTATTTT. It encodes CASSHLAGTDTQYF.

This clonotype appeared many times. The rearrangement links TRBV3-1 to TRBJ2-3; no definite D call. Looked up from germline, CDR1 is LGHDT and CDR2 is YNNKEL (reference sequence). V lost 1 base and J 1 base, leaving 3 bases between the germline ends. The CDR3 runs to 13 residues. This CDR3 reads CASSQVRTDTQYF. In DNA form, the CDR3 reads TGTGCCAGCAGCCAAGTCCGCACAGATACGCAGTATTTT.

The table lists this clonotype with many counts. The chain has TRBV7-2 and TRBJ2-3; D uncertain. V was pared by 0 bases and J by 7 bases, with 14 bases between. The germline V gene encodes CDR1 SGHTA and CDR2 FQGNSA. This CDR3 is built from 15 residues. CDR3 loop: CASSLAGDGSHTQYF. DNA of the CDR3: TGTGCCAGCAGCTTAGCGGGCGATGGCTCCCATACGCAGTATTTT.

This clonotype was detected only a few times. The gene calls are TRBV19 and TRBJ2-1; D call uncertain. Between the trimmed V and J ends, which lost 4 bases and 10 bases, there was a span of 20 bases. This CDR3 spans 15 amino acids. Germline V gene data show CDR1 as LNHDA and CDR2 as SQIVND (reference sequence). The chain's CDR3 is CASSTSSSGFGEQFF. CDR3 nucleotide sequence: TGTGCCAGTAGTACGTCTAGTTCGGGTTTCGGAGAGCAGTTCTTC.

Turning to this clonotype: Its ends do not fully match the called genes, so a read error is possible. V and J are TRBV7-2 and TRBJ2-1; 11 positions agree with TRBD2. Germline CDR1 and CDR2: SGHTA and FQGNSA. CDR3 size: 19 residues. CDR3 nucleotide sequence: TGTGCCAGCAGCTTAAGTCTAGCGGGAGGTCTTAGCACCTACAATGAGCGGTTCTTC. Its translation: CASSLSLAGGLSTYNERFF.

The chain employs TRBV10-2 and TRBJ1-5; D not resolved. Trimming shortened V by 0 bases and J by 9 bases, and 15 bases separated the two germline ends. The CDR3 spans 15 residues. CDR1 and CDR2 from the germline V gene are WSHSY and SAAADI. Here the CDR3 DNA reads TGCGCCAGCAGTGAGTCAGGGTCGAAGGTGATGCCCCAGCATTTT. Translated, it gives CASSESGSKVMPQHF.

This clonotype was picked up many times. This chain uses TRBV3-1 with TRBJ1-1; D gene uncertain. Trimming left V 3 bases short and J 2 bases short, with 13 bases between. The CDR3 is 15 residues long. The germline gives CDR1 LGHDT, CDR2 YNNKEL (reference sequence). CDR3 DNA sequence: TGTGCCAGCAGCCACGGCCTCAATACAAACACTGAAGCTTTCTTT. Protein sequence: CASSHGLNTNTEAFF.

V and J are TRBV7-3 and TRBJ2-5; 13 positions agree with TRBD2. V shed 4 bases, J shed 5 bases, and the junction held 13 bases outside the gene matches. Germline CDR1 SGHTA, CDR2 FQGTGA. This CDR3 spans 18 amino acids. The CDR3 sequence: CASSSLSGLAGMGETQYF. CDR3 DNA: TGTGCCAGCAGCTCCCTCTCGGGACTAGCGGGAATGGGTGAGACCCAGTACTTC.

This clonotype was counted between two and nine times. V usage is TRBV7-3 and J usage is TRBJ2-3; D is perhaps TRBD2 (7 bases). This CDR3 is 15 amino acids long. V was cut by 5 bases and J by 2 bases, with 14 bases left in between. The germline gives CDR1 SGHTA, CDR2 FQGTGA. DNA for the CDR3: TGTGCCAGCAGCCTAGGGGGGGGACTCACAGATACGCAGTATTTT. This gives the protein CASSLGGGLTDTQYF.

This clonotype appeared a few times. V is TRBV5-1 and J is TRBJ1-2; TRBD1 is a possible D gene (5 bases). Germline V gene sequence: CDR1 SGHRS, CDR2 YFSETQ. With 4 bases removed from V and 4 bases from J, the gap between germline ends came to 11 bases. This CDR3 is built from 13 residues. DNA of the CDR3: TGCGCCAGCAGCGTCGACAGATCCTATGGCTACACCTTC. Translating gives CASSVDRSYGYTF.

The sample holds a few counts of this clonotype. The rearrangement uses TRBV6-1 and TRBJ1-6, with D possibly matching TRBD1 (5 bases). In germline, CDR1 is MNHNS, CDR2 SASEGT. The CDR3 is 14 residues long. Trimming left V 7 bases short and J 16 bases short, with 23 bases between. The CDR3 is CASTRGAGPSPLHF. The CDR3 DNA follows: TGTGCCAGCACCCGTGGGGCAGGGCCCTCGCCTCTCCACTTT.

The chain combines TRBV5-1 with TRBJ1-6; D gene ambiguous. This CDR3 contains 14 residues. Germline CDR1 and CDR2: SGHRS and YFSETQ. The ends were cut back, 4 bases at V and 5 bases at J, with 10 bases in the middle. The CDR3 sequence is CASSEAWDNSPLHF. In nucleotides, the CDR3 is TGCGCCAGCAGCGAGGCGTGGGATAATTCACCCCTCCACTTT.

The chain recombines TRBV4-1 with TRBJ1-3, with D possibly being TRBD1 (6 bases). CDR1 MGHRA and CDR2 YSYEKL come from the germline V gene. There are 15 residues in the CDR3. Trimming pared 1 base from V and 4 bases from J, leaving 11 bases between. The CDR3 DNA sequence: TGCGCCAGCAGCCAAGGCCCAGGGGTCGGAAACACCATATATTTT. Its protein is CASSQGPGVGNTIYF.

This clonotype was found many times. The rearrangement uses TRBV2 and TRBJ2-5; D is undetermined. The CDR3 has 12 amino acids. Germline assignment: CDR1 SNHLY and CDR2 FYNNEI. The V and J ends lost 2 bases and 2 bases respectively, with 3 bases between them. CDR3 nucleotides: TGTGCCAGCAGTGAACAGCAAGAGACCCAGTACTTC. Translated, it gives CASSEQQETQYF.

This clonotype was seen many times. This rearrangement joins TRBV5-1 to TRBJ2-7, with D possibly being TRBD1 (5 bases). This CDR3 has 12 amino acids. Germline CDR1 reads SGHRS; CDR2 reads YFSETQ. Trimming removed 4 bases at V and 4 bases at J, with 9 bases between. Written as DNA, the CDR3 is TGCGCCAGCAGCCCCGGACAATACGAGCAGTACTTC. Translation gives CASSPGQYEQYF.

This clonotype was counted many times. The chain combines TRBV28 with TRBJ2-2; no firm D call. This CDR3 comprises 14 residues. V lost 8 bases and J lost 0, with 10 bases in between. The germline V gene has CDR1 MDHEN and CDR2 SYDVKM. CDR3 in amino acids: CASSGRANTGELFF. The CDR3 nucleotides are TGTGCCAGCTCTGGGCGCGCGAACACCGGGGAGCTGTTTTTT. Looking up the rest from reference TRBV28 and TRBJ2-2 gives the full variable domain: DVKVTQSSRYLVKRTGEKVFLECVQDMDHENMFWYRQDPGLGLRLIYFSYDVKMKEKGDIPEGYSVSREKKERFSLILESASTNQTSMYLCASSGRANTGELFFGEGSRLTVL.

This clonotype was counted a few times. CDR3 protein: CAWTRTGRNSPLHF. For the CDR3, the DNA is TGTGCCTGGACCCGGACAGGTCGTAATTCACCCCTCCACTTT. V is TRBV30 and J is TRBJ1-6; 7 bases are a match to TRBD1. The germline V gene has CDR1 GTSNPN and CDR2 SVGIG (reference sequence). The CDR3 is made up of 14 amino acids. J lost 6 bases, V lost 4 bases, and 6 bases had no gene match.

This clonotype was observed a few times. Written as DNA, the CDR3 is TGTGCCAGCAGCTCTCGGACAGGGGGAGACCAGCCCCAGCATTTT. It specifies CASSSRTGGDQPQHF. The V gene is TRBV7-2, the J gene TRBJ1-5; 10 positions match TRBD1. V lost 4 bases, J lost 7 bases, and 7 bases stayed unmatched. Germline CDR1 and CDR2: SGHTA and FQGNSA. This CDR3 has 15 amino acids.

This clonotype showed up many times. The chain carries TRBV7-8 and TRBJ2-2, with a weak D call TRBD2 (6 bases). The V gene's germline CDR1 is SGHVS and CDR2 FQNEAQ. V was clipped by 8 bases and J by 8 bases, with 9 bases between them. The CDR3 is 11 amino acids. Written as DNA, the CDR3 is TGTGCCAGCTCACGGGGGGGGGAGCTGTTTTTT. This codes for CASSRGGELFF.

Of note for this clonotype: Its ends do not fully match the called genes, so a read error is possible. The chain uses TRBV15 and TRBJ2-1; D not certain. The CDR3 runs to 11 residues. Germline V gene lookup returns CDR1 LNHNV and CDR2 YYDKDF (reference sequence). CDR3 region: CATSHQFEEFF. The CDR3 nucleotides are TGTGCCACCAGCCACCAATTTGAGGAGTTCTTC.

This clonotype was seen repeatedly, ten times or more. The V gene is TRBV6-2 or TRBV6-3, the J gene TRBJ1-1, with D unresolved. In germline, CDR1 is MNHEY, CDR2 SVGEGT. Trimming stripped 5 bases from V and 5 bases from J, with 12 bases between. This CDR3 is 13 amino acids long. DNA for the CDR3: TGTGCCAGCAGTGCGGCGGGAGGAACTGAAGCTTTCTTT. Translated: CASSAAGGTEAFF.

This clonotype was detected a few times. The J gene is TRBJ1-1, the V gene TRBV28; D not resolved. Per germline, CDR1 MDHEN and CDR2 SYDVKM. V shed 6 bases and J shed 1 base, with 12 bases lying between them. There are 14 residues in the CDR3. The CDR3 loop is CASSPGGENTEAFF. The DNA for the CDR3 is TGTGCCAGCAGCCCTGGCGGGGAGAACACTGAAGCTTTCTTT.